Listed below are T cell receptor beta chains from one sample, sequenced in a study of blood T cell repertoires in COVID-19. TCRdb's table, derived via immunoSEQ multiplex PCR, lists solely in-frame clones and lacks some. The repertoire consists of 350,000 to 450,000 clones, with 70% to 90% occurring once and the leading ten covering roughly 7.2%. The sequencing sample was made of peripheral blood. These receptors all stem from an older woman with COVID-19, enrolled during active disease. Both conserved end residues are trimmed from each CDR3. Fields, in order: J gene, V gene, CDR3 protein.

>TRBJ1-4|TRBV30
AWNRRTNEKLF
>TRBJ2-1|TRBV12-3/TRBV12-4
ASRTSGGNEQF
>TRBJ2-3|TRBV24-1
ATSAGGHTDTQY
>TRBJ2-7|TRBV19
ASSNGGTELSPYEQY
>TRBJ2-1|TRBV2
ATQEENYNEQF
>TRBJ1-5|TRBV3-1/TRBV3-2
ASSPELDNQPQH
>TRBJ1-3|TRBV7-2
ASSSPTVSGNTIY
>TRBJ2-3|TRBV10-1
ASCGATDTQY
>TRBJ1-2|TRBV9
ASSPDDSYGYT
>TRBJ1-2|TRBV6-5
ASSKSGDYGYT
>TRBJ2-7|TRBV18
ASSRASGGLYEQY